This TCR beta chain derives from a study of cytomegalovirus exposure and HLA in healthy donors. As for the study in general: Findings of an earlier analysis included more than 90 million unique TCR beta sequences from 180 million or so T cells.

The PCR made use of 60 Vbeta and 13 Jbeta primers. Only in-frame clones appear in the TCRdb table, and some are missing; sequencing was by immunoSEQ multiplex PCR. The sample data list around 44,000 clones. In regard to this clone: Antigen specificity is unknown.

Broader study findings: Later, an analysis found that common viral pathogens appeared to be linked with several of the most significant clusters. Prior analysis indicated that the majority of TCR beta V segments exhibited productivity approximately 87% or approximately 30% of the time. Prediction of most subjects' HLA-A and HLA-B alleles by TCR beta sequences was reportedly accurate.

The V gene's germline CDR1 is LGHNA and CDR2 YSLEER. V dropped 0 bases and J dropped 4 bases, with 12 bases sitting between them. This CDR3 is built from 16 residues. J is TRBJ2-2 and V is TRBV4-3; tentatively, D is TRBD2 (6 bases). Sequenced material: PBMCs. This clonotype originated in a male donor in good health and CMV-seropositive. The CDR3 reads CASSQEVGGATGELFF. The CDR3 DNA sequence: TGCGCCAGCAGCCAAGAGGTTGGAGGGGCCACCGGGGAGCTGTTTTTT.